The 32 T cell receptor beta chains presented below share a single source sample, sequenced in a study of shared clonotypes between healthy human individuals. Sequenced by immunoSEQ multiplex PCR; TCRdb stores in-frame clones only, minus some. The sample has millions of clones; around 95% are singletons. Input material: naive CD4+ T cells sorted from blood. The subset was: CD45RA+ positively selected. The source of these receptors is a man younger than 35 in good health.

V usage is TRBV19 and J usage is TRBJ1-6, with TRBD1 matching 11 bases. The CDR3 is 14 amino acids. Germline-derived CDR1 and CDR2 are LNHDA and SQIVND (reference sequence). V trimming: 3 bases; J trimming: 11 bases; junction bases outside the gene matches: 3. CDR3 amino acids: CASSMGTGGTPLHF. The CDR3 nucleotides are TGTGCCAGTAGTATGGGGACAGGGGGTACACCCCTCCACTTT.

The chain carries TRBV2 and TRBJ2-2; D possibly corresponds to TRBD1 (6 bases). Trimming left V 6 bases short and J 5 bases short, with 10 bases between. Germline V CDR1 and CDR2: SNHLY, FYNNEI. This CDR3 region has 13 residues. The CDR3 spells CASRGGITGELFF. Written as DNA, the CDR3 is TGTGCCAGCAGAGGGGGAATTACCGGGGAGCTGTTTTTT.

The CDR3 DNA is TGTGCCAGCAGCTTATACCTACCGGACAGGGTCGGCTATGGCTACACCTTC. This sequence encodes CASSLYLPDRVGYGYTF. V gene TRBV7-9 combines with J gene TRBJ1-2, with 8 bases aligning to TRBD1. Trimming took 2 bases from V and 4 from J; bases not matched to a gene: 12. Germline V gene lookup returns CDR1 SEHNR and CDR2 FQNEAQ (reference sequence). The length of the CDR3 is 17 residues.

The J gene is TRBJ2-6, the V gene TRBV5-1, with D tentatively TRBD1 (5 bases). The germline V gene has CDR1 SGHRS and CDR2 YFSETQ. CDR3 length: 15 residues. V dropped 0 bases and J dropped 2 bases, with 6 bases sitting between them. The CDR3 loop is CASSLARAGANVLTF. In DNA, the CDR3 is TGCGCCAGCAGCTTGGCCAGGGCTGGGGCCAACGTCCTGACTTTC.

V usage is TRBV6-6 and J usage is TRBJ2-7; no reliable D call. Trimming took 2 bases from V and 3 from J, leaving 8 bases between them. The length of the CDR3 is 13 residues. Per germline, CDR1 MNHNY and CDR2 SVGAGI (reference sequence). The CDR3 spells CASSYLSGYEQYF. The CDR3 coding sequence is TGTGCCAGCAGTTACCTATCAGGCTACGAGCAGTACTTC.

The chain combines TRBV6-6 with TRBJ1-3; D is uncertain. The CDR3 contains 12 residues. Germline V gene sequence: CDR1 MNHNY, CDR2 SVGAGI (reference sequence). Deletions cut 6 bases from V and 15 bases from J, with 18 bases between. The CDR3 DNA is TGTGCCAGCAGCTTCGACGGTCTGTACGAATATTTT. Translation gives CASSFDGLYEYF.

Worth noting for this clone: The same CDR3 also results from other DNA sequences found in this sample. The chain has TRBV5-4 and TRBJ2-7; TRBD2 matches 10 bases. Looked up from germline, CDR1 is SGHNT and CDR2 is YYREEE (reference sequence). The V gene end was trimmed by 0 bases and the J gene end by 4 bases; junction bases not matched to a gene: 4. This CDR3 contains 15 residues. The CDR3 nucleotides read TGTGCCAGCAGCTTGGGGCTAGCGGGAGTGTACGAGCAGTACTTC. This sequence encodes CASSLGLAGVYEQYF.

The chain joins TRBV5-1 to TRBJ2-7; D unclear. Germline V CDR1 and CDR2: SGHRS, YFSETQ. CDR3 length: 13 amino acids. V lost 2 bases and J lost 3, with 9 bases in between. The CDR3 reads CASSFITNYEQYF. Written as DNA, the CDR3 is TGCGCCAGCAGCTTTATCACAAACTACGAGCAGTACTTC.

This rearrangement joins TRBV4-2 to TRBJ2-7, with D perhaps matching TRBD1 or TRBD2 (5 bases each). The germline gives CDR1 LGHNA, CDR2 YNFKEQ. Trimming stripped 2 bases from V and 0 bases from J, with 11 bases between. The CDR3 runs 15 residues. The CDR3 DNA reads as TGTGCCAGCAGCCAAACAAGGGGAGCCTCCTACGAGCAGTACTTC. This translates into CASSQTRGASYEQYF.

The chain combines TRBV4-1 with TRBJ1-4; no clear D gene. Germline loops: CDR1 MGHRA, CDR2 YSYEKL. The CDR3 totals 15 residues. Trimming cost V 2 bases and J 0 bases, with 7 bases left between them. The CDR3 here is CASSQSETTNEKLFF. The CDR3, as DNA: TGCGCCAGCAGCCAAAGCGAGACAACTAATGAAAAACTGTTTTTT.

In its sample, this clone was seen once. The genes are TRBV4-1 and TRBJ1-1; maybe TRBD1 (6 bases). Per the germline V gene, CDR1 is MGHRA and CDR2 is YSYEKL. CDR3 length equals 14 residues. V lost 2 bases, J lost 6 bases, and 13 bases lay in between. The CDR3 region is CASSQPTGYAEAFF. In DNA, the CDR3 is TGCGCCAGCAGCCAACCTACAGGGTACGCTGAAGCTTTCTTT.

V usage is TRBV25-1 and J usage is TRBJ1-2, with D maybe TRBD1 (5 bases). This CDR3 has 14 residues. Germline CDR1 and CDR2: MGHDK and SYGVNS. V lost 3 bases to trimming and J lost 3 bases, with 11 bases between them. The CDR3: CASSDRAGHYGYTF. The CDR3, as DNA: TGTGCCAGCAGTGACAGGGCAGGGCACTATGGCTACACCTTC.

This rearrangement joins TRBV4-1 to TRBJ2-1; tentatively, D is TRBD1 (5 bases). This CDR3 comprises 13 residues. Between the trimmed V and J ends, which lost 4 bases and 7 bases, there was a span of 11 bases. Per germline, CDR1 MGHRA and CDR2 YSYEKL. This CDR3 reads CASSRIQENEQFF. The CDR3 region has the DNA TGCGCCAGCAGCCGGATACAGGAGAATGAGCAGTTCTTC.

The rearrangement links TRBV5-4 to TRBJ2-1; 13 nucleotides agree with TRBD2. The junction had 7 bases not matched to a gene; V was cut back by 4 bases and J by 9 bases. The CDR3 is 15 amino acids. Germline V gene sequence: CDR1 SGHNT, CDR2 YYREEE (reference sequence). The CDR3, as DNA: TGTGCCAGCAGCCGAGGGACTAGCGGGATTAGTGAGCAGTTCTTC. This codes for CASSRGTSGISEQFF.

The chain recombines TRBV6-5 with TRBJ1-6; D perhaps matches TRBD1 (6 bases). The CDR3 is made up of 16 amino acids. V was shortened by 0 bases and J by 10 bases, with 16 bases between the two germline ends. Germline CDR1 is MNHEY and CDR2 is SVGAGI. The CDR3 spells CASSYSILADRSPLHF. DNA of the CDR3: TGTGCCAGCAGTTACTCGATCTTGGCAGACAGGTCACCCCTCCACTTT.

The V call is TRBV2, the J call TRBJ2-3; 10 nucleotides align to TRBD1. Germline-derived CDR1 and CDR2 are SNHLY and FYNNEI. The CDR3 covers 17 residues. J lost 4 bases, V lost 7 bases, and 14 bases had no gene match. The CDR3 loop is CASTQARTGGRADTQYF. In nucleotides, the CDR3 is TGTGCCAGCACCCAGGCACGGACAGGGGGGAGGGCAGATACGCAGTATTTT.

V is TRBV19 and J is TRBJ2-2, with TRBD1 as a possible D gene (6 bases). The CDR3 spans 18 residues. CDR1 and CDR2 (germline): LNHDA, SQIVND (reference sequence). The germline V and J ends were trimmed by 3 bases and 1 base, with 18 bases remaining between them. CDR3 loop: CASSISPSDRRNTGELFF. CDR3 bases: TGTGCCAGTAGTATCTCCCCCTCCGACAGGAGGAACACCGGGGAGCTGTTTTTT. Filled out from reference TRBV19 and TRBJ2-2, the complete variable domain reads DGGITQSPKYLFRKEGQNVTLSCEQNLNHDAMYWYRQDPGQGLRLIYYSQIVNDFQKGDIAEGYSVSREKKESFPLTVTSAQKNPTAFYLCASSISPSDRRNTGELFFGEGSRLTVL.

The CDR3 region has the DNA TGCGCCAGCAGCTTGAAAGCGGGGGACCACTCTGGAAACACCATATATTTT. Its protein product is CASSLKAGDHSGNTIYF. The chain is built from TRBV5-1 and TRBJ1-3; D might be TRBD1 (5 bases). This CDR3 region has 17 residues. Trimming stripped 1 base from V and 0 bases from J, with 14 bases between. Germline CDR1 and CDR2: SGHRS and YFSETQ.

This clone occurred a few times. CDR3 DNA: TGTGCCAGCAGCCAGTGGGGGGCCACTGAAGCTTTCTTT. Translated: CASSQWGATEAFF. This sequence joins TRBV14 and TRBJ1-1; TRBD1 is a possible D gene (6 bases). The CDR3 loop spans 13 amino acids. Germline CDR1 SGHDN, CDR2 FVKESK. Trimming removed 3 bases at V and 4 bases at J, with 9 bases between.

This clone was observed a single time. J is TRBJ1-4 and V is TRBV7-3; 8 positions match TRBD1. Trimming took 4 bases from V and 0 from J; bases not matched to a gene: 7. Germline V gene data show CDR1 as SGHTA and CDR2 as FQGTGA. This CDR3 is built from 17 residues. The CDR3 nucleotides are TGTGCCAGCAGCTCCTCGACAGGGGCCTCAACTAATGAAAAACTGTTTTTT. This translates into CASSSSTGASTNEKLFF.

This chain joins TRBV5-6 and TRBJ1-1; TRBD1 matches 10 bases. V dropped 6 bases and J dropped 1; count of bases not matched to a gene: 3. The germline gives CDR1 SGHDT, CDR2 YYEEEE. The CDR3 totals 14 residues. The DNA of the CDR3 is TGTGCCAGCACCCGGACAGGGGGGAACACTGAAGCTTTCTTT. It encodes CASTRTGGNTEAFF.

This sequence joins TRBV5-1 and TRBJ2-7; weak D call: TRBD1 (6 bases). The ends were cut back, 4 bases at V and 6 bases at J, with 14 bases in the middle. The CDR3 totals 13 residues. Germline V lookup: CDR1 SGHRS, CDR2 YFSETQ. The CDR3 reads CASSRDIQAEQYF. The CDR3 region has the DNA TGCGCCAGCAGCCGGGACATTCAGGCCGAGCAGTACTTC.

Remarks on this clone: In the same sample, other DNA sequences code for this CDR3. V gene TRBV30 combines with J gene TRBJ2-5; D not resolved. CDR1 GTSNPN and CDR2 SVGIG come from the germline V gene (reference sequence). The CDR3 totals 10 residues. Between the trimmed V and J ends, which lost 1 base and 4 bases, there was a span of 1 base. The DNA for the CDR3 is TGTGCCTGGAGTGCAGAGACCCAGTACTTC. Translation: CAWSAETQYF.

CDR3 in amino acids: CASSLGLDEDGDIQYF. CDR3 coding DNA: TGTGCCAGCAGCTTAGGACTGGACGAGGATGGGGACATTCAGTACTTC. V usage is TRBV7-8 and J usage is TRBJ2-4, with D uncertain. There are 16 residues in the CDR3. Germline V gene data show CDR1 as SGHVS and CDR2 as FQNEAQ. The germline V and J ends were trimmed by 1 base and 8 bases, with 18 bases remaining between them.

A note on this clone: Other DNA sequences in this specimen translate into the identical CDR3. V is TRBV6-5 and J is TRBJ1-3; D gene uncertain. The CDR3 runs 14 residues. Trimming removed 2 bases at V and 0 bases at J, with 5 bases between. CDR1 is MNHEY and CDR2 is SVGAGI in the germline V gene. The CDR3 DNA follows: TGTGCCAGCAGTTACGGAGACTCTGGAAACACCATATATTTT. Protein: CASSYGDSGNTIYF.

The chain is built from TRBV2 and TRBJ2-7, with D possibly being TRBD1 (6 bases). From germline, CDR1 is SNHLY and CDR2 FYNNEI. The CDR3 extends over 14 amino acids. With 4 bases removed from V and 6 bases from J, the gap between germline ends came to 16 bases. In DNA form, the CDR3 reads TGTGCCAGCAGTGTCCAGGGGACGCTGGGCGAGCAGTACTTC. Amino acid sequence: CASSVQGTLGEQYF.

The chain recombines TRBV28 with TRBJ1-4; 9 bases map to TRBD1. V gave up 6 bases and J gave up 4 bases; unmatched junction bases: 6. The germline CDR1 and CDR2 sequences are MDHEN and SYDVKM. CDR3 length: 15 amino acids. The CDR3 DNA is TGTGCCAGCAGGAAACCGGGACAGGGTAATGAAAAACTGTTTTTT. It translates to CASRKPGQGNEKLFF. The whole variable domain, filled in from reference TRBV28 and TRBJ1-4, reads DVKVTQSSRYLVKRTGEKVFLECVQDMDHENMFWYRQDPGLGLRLIYFSYDVKMKEKGDIPEGYSVSREKKERFSLILESASTNQTSMYLCASRKPGQGNEKLFFGSGTQLSVL.

The chain is built from TRBV7-2 and TRBJ2-5; unclear D gene. The CDR3 has 13 amino acids. The germline gives CDR1 SGHTA, CDR2 FQGNSA. V was shortened by 5 bases and J by 4 bases, with 11 bases between the two germline ends. This CDR3 reads CASSLVDGETQYF. CDR3 coding DNA: TGTGCCAGCAGCCTAGTAGATGGAGAGACCCAGTACTTC.

J is TRBJ1-2 and V is TRBV2; unclear D gene. The ends were cut back, 1 base at V and 4 bases at J, with 16 bases in the middle. Germline V CDR1 and CDR2: SNHLY, FYNNEI. CDR3 length: 16 residues. In DNA form, the CDR3 reads TGTGCCAGCAGTGAAGGGCGCACGGGTGGCCTCTATGGCTACACCTTC. It yields the protein CASSEGRTGGLYGYTF.

J is TRBJ2-5 and V is TRBV19, with D tentatively TRBD1 or TRBD2 (5 bases each). V shed 5 bases and J shed 3 bases, with 13 bases lying between them. CDR1 LNHDA and CDR2 SQIVND come from the germline V gene (reference sequence). The CDR3 has 14 amino acids. CDR3 sequence (DNA): TGTGCCAGTAGTCCCGGGACGTTTGAAGAGACCCAGTACTTC. It yields the protein CASSPGTFEETQYF.

The V gene is TRBV2, the J gene TRBJ2-1; possible D gene TRBD2, 5 bases. Germline CDR1 and CDR2: SNHLY and FYNNEI. V lost 7 bases, J lost 8 bases, and 12 bases lay in between. This CDR3 is built from 12 residues. CDR3: CASNNDGDEQFF. CDR3 in DNA: TGTGCCAGCAACAACGACGGGGATGAGCAGTTCTTC.

This sequence joins TRBV5-1 and TRBJ1-1, with TRBD1 identical over 7 bases. Germline V gene data show CDR1 as SGHRS and CDR2 as YFSETQ. This CDR3 has 15 amino acids. V was clipped by 2 bases and J by 2 bases; unmatched bases: 6. This chain's CDR3 is CASSFGGTVNTEAFF. Here the CDR3 DNA reads TGCGCCAGCAGCTTTGGAGGGACAGTTAACACTGAAGCTTTCTTT.